Here is one TCR beta chain with its context. Profiled with immunoSEQ multiplex PCR; TCRdb holds only in-frame clones, not every one. The sample has tens of thousands of clones; 80% to 90% are singletons. This sample was included in a study of OX40 agonist ivuxolimab in advanced cancers. V lost 6 bases and J lost 4, with 14 bases in between. This CDR3 has 14 residues. Germline V gives CDR1 ENHRY, CDR2 SYGVKD. The chain couples TRBV10-3 to TRBJ2-3; maybe TRBD2 (5 bases). This specimen consisted of CD4+ or CD8+ T cells sorted from blood, obtained in a trial of the OX40 agonist ivuxolimab. This TCR was recovered from an adult with an advanced solid tumor such as melanoma, head and neck, liver or kidney cancer. CDR3: CAISPLELADTQYF. CDR3 in DNA: TGTGCCATCAGCCCACTAGAGTTAGCAGATACGCAGTATTTT.